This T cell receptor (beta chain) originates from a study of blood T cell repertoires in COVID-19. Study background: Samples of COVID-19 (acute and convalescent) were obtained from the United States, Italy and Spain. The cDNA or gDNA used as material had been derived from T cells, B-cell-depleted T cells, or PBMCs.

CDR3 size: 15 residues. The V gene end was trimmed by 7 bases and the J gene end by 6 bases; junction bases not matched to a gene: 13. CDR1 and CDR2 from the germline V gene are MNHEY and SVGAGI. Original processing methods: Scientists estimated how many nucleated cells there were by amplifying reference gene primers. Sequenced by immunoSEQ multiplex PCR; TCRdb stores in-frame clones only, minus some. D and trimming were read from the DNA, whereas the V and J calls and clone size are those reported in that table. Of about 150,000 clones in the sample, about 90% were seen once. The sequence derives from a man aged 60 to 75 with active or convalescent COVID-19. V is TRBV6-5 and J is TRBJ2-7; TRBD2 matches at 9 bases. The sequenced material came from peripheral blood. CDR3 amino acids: CASTREVAGVGEQYF. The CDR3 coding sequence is TGTGCCAGCACCCGGGAAGTAGCGGGAGTCGGCGAGCAGTACTTC.